This entry lists 18 T cell receptor beta chains sequenced from one sample in a study of OX40 agonist ivuxolimab in advanced cancers. Some clones are missing from TCRdb's copy, which holds only in-frame ones; the method was immunoSEQ multiplex PCR. This table has about 69,000 clones, roughly nine tenths appearing once. Sequencing used CD4+ or CD8+ T cells sorted from blood, obtained in a trial of the OX40 agonist ivuxolimab. The receptors were gathered from an adult with an advanced solid tumor such as melanoma, head and neck, liver or kidney cancer.

This chain links TRBV7-9 with TRBJ2-7; 9 positions agree with TRBD1. CDR3 size: 15 residues. Trimming cost V 5 bases and J 5 bases; bases outside gene matches: 10. In germline, CDR1 is SEHNR, CDR2 FQNEAQ (reference sequence). CDR3 sequence: CASSQGQGRIDEQYF. The DNA of the CDR3 is TGTGCCAGCAGCCAGGGACAGGGAAGAATCGACGAGCAGTACTTC.

The chain uses TRBV27 and TRBJ2-7, with 7 bases aligning to TRBD2. The CDR3 length is 15 residues. Germline trimming cut 1 base from V and 1 base from J; bases unmatched to any gene: 4. CDR1 is MNHEY and CDR2 is SMNVEV in the germline V gene (reference sequence). For the CDR3, the DNA is TGTGCCAGCAGTTTATTCGGGCGGGAGTCCTACGAGCAGTACTTC. This translates into CASSLFGRESYEQYF.

The CDR3 protein is CASSLREGHYEQYF. CDR3 bases: TGTGCCAGCAGCTTGAGGGAGGGACACTACGAGCAGTACTTC. The genes are TRBV7-9 and TRBJ2-7, with D possibly matching TRBD2 (7 bases). The CDR3 is 14 residues long. Germline loops: CDR1 SEHNR, CDR2 FQNEAQ (reference sequence). Between the trimmed V and J ends, which lost 3 bases and 3 bases, there was a span of 12 bases.

Here the CDR3 reads CASSDGGGNTEAFF. The CDR3 nucleotides are TGTGCCAGCAGCGATGGGGGAGGAAACACTGAAGCTTTCTTT. V gene TRBV7-2 combines with J gene TRBJ1-1, with D possibly being TRBD1 (5 bases). CDR3 length: 14 amino acids. CDR1 is SGHTA and CDR2 is FQGNSA in the germline V gene. The V and J ends lost 5 bases and 2 bases respectively, with 12 bases between them.

This clone was observed a handful of times. This chain joins TRBV7-3 and TRBJ2-3; tentatively, D is TRBD2 (6 bases). Deletions cut 5 bases from V and 4 bases from J, with 13 bases between. The CDR3 is 14 residues long. The germline gives CDR1 SGHTA, CDR2 FQGTGA. The CDR3 sequence: CASSNTGGADTQYF. In DNA, the CDR3 is TGTGCCAGCAGCAACACCGGAGGGGCAGATACGCAGTATTTT.

The genes are TRBV4-2 and TRBJ2-5; TRBD2 agrees at 12 bases. J was trimmed by 4 bases and V by 1 base; bases with no gene match: 7. The CDR3 loop spans 17 amino acids. Germline V CDR1 and CDR2: LGHNA, YNFKEQ. CDR3 residues: CASSQGRLAGDSETQYF. For the CDR3, the DNA is TGTGCCAGCAGCCAAGGAAGACTAGCGGGAGACTCAGAGACCCAGTACTTC.

V gene TRBV23-1 combines with J gene TRBJ2-7, with 9 positions matching TRBD1. TRBV23-1 is designated an ORF whose function remains uncertain. The CDR3 spans 17 residues. Losses at the gene ends were 2 bases for V and 9 bases for J; bases not matched to a gene: 17. The CDR3 loop reads CASSQLPGQGSSTSQYF. CDR3 DNA sequence: TGCGCCAGCAGTCAACTCCCGGGACAGGGATCTTCTACATCGCAGTACTTC.

V is TRBV7-9 and J is TRBJ2-7; the D gene is possibly TRBD2 (6 bases). CDR3 length: 14 amino acids. Germline V gene data show CDR1 as SEHNR and CDR2 as FQNEAQ (reference sequence). Between the trimmed V and J ends, which lost 4 bases and 0 bases, there was a span of 10 bases. CDR3 loop: CASSSLGGSYEQYF. The CDR3 DNA is TGTGCCAGCAGCTCTCTGGGGGGCTCCTACGAGCAGTACTTC.

In this sample, this clone turned up once. The rearrangement uses TRBV5-1 and TRBJ1-6; D is uncertain. Germline V gene sequence: CDR1 SGHRS, CDR2 YFSETQ. The CDR3 is 15 residues long. V was clipped by 1 base and J by 3 bases, with 8 bases between them. CDR3 sequence: CASSLISVYNSPLHF. The CDR3 nucleotides read TGCGCCAGCAGCTTGATTTCAGTCTATAATTCACCCCTCCACTTT. The variable domain in full, completed from reference TRBV5-1 and TRBJ1-6, reads KAGVTQTPRYLIKTRGQQVTLSCSPISGHRSVSWYQQTPGQGLQFLFEYFSETQRNKGNFPGRFSGRQFSNSRSEMNVSTLELGDSALYLCASSLISVYNSPLHFGNGTRLTVT.

This clone was counted a single time. The rearrangement links TRBV9 to TRBJ2-7; 7 bases align to TRBD1. Germline V CDR1 and CDR2: SGDLS, YYNGEE. This CDR3 is 14 amino acids long. Unmatched junction bases numbered 3, after V lost 0 bases and J lost 3 bases. In DNA form, the CDR3 reads TGTGCCAGCAGCGTAGGGGGACAGAGCTACGAGCAGTACTTC. Protein: CASSVGGQSYEQYF.

The V and J genes are TRBV4-2 and TRBJ2-5; D possibly corresponds to TRBD2 (6 bases). The CDR3 consists of 14 residues. Deletions cut 0 bases from V and 3 bases from J, with 8 bases between. Germline V CDR1 and CDR2: LGHNA, YNFKEQ. CDR3 amino acids: CASSQDSGEETQYF. Written as DNA, the CDR3 is TGTGCCAGCAGCCAAGATTCGGGAGAAGAGACCCAGTACTTC.

About this clone: The same CDR3 is also encoded by other DNA sequences in this sample. CDR3 sequence: CASSLTSNTEAFF. The CDR3 region has the DNA TGTGCCAGCTCCCTGACCTCGAACACTGAAGCTTTCTTT. V gene TRBV18 combines with J gene TRBJ1-1; no clear D gene. V was pared by 6 bases and J by 1 base, with 9 bases between. CDR1 KGHSH and CDR2 LQKENI come from the germline V gene. The CDR3 length is 13 residues.

The chain recombines TRBV9 with TRBJ1-1, with D possibly matching TRBD1 (5 bases). There are 13 residues in the CDR3. Germline CDR1 reads SGDLS; CDR2 reads YYNGEE. Trimming pared 0 bases from V and 7 bases from J, leaving 10 bases between. The CDR3 coding sequence is TGTGCCAGCAGCGTAGAGGGGCTTGGTGAAGCTTTCTTT. Amino acid sequence: CASSVEGLGEAFF.

This chain links TRBV5-1 with TRBJ2-3; D is ambiguous. Between the trimmed V and J ends, which lost 0 bases and 2 bases, there was a span of 7 bases. This CDR3 comprises 14 residues. Germline V CDR1 and CDR2: SGHRS, YFSETQ. The CDR3 region is CASSLGHLTDTQYF. DNA for the CDR3: TGCGCCAGCAGCTTGGGACACCTCACAGATACGCAGTATTTT.

J is TRBJ2-1 and V is TRBV5-1, with 7 bases matching TRBD1. The CDR3 sequence is 15 residues long. J lost 2 bases, V lost 3 bases, and 5 bases had no gene match. Germline V gives CDR1 SGHRS, CDR2 YFSETQ. In DNA form, the CDR3 reads TGCGCCAGCAGCTCCCTCGGGACAGCCTACAATGAGCAGTTCTTC. It translates to CASSSLGTAYNEQFF.

The chain recombines TRBV19 with TRBJ2-1, with D hard to call. This CDR3 has 15 residues. The germline CDR1 and CDR2 sequences are LNHDA and SQIVND (reference sequence). Trimming took 1 base from V and 7 from J, leaving 14 bases between them. CDR3 coding DNA: TGTGCCAGTAGTATAGCGTCGTCCCGGCGGAATGAGCAGTTCTTC. Translation gives CASSIASSRRNEQFF.

The J gene is TRBJ1-4, the V gene TRBV5-1; D gene unclear. This CDR3 region has 14 residues. Trimming took off 4 bases at V and 5 bases at J, with 12 bases between the two ends. Germline loops: CDR1 SGHRS, CDR2 YFSETQ. CDR3 nucleotides: TGCGCCAGCAGCCTGGACGGACTCAATGAAAAACTGTTTTTT. It yields the protein CASSLDGLNEKLFF.

V usage is TRBV7-2 and J usage is TRBJ2-3; tentative D call: TRBD1 (5 bases). Germline values: CDR1 SGHTA, CDR2 FQGNSA. V lost 5 bases and J lost 5, with 26 bases in between. CDR3 size: 18 residues. CDR3 sequence: CASSPGRRADARGDTQYF. The CDR3 DNA sequence: TGTGCCAGCAGCCCCGGTCGCAGGGCGGACGCACGAGGAGATACGCAGTATTTT.